The clone carrying this T cell receptor (beta chain) was counted a single time. As yet, its antigen is unknown. The data originate from a study of cytomegalovirus exposure and HLA in healthy donors. Study background: The roughly 120 validation repertoires, a later analysis reported, used the same platform as the approximately 730 repertoires from the first cohort.

General study points: It was confirmed in vitro that three of the CMV-associated chains were specific for CMV antigens. Most TCR sequences were uncommon, yet certain public TCRs appeared in many donors.

The protocol was immunoSEQ multiplex PCR, while the TCRdb copy is restricted to in-frame clones and leaves out a portion. The sample lists hundreds of thousands of clones, 80% to 90% occurring once. This clonotype was obtained from a woman aged 18-29 years in good health and CMV-seronegative. The sequenced sample was PBMCs.

CDR3: CASSLAGNTGELFF. The CDR3, as DNA: TGCGCCAGCAGCTTGGCAGGAAACACCGGGGAGCTGTTTTTT. The J gene is TRBJ2-2, the V gene TRBV5-1; no clear D gene. V dropped 0 bases and J dropped 2 bases, with 5 bases sitting between them. This CDR3 has 14 residues. Germline V lookup: CDR1 SGHRS, CDR2 YFSETQ.